These 20 T cell receptor beta chains came from one sample sequenced in a study of T-cell memory formation after mild COVID-19. TCRdb processed the 5' RACE reads anew with MiXCR; each CDR3 protein has one entry. This sample yields more than 300,000 distinct CDR3 sequences, of which less than 25% are seen a single time; 21% belongs to the top ten. The sequencing sample was made of PBMCs or a T cell subset sorted from them (not recorded which). The origin of the receptors is a man between 18 and 29 years old who had mild COVID-19 (a few samples of this study predate the infection). Cell type and time point are not known.

This clonotype was counted at least ten times. This chain uses TRBV5-1 with TRBJ1-5; 10 bases are shared with TRBD1. Germline loops: CDR1 SGHRS, CDR2 YFSETQ. V lost 4 bases to trimming and J lost 6 bases; unmatched junction nucleotides: 4. The CDR3 covers 14 residues. CDR3 coding DNA: TGCGCCAGCAGCAAGACAGGGGGCGTTCAGCCCCAGCATTTT. Translated: CASSKTGGVQPQHF.

V gene TRBV7-2 combines with J gene TRBJ2-1; 13 nucleotides align to TRBD2. Looked up from germline, CDR1 is SGHTA and CDR2 is FQGNSA. The ends lost 6 bases at V and 12 bases at J; junction bases unmatched: 5. The CDR3 runs 13 residues. CDR3 sequence reads: CASRLAGGDVQFF. In nucleotides, the CDR3 is TGTGCCAGCAGACTAGCGGGGGGGGATGTGCAGTTCTTC.

In its sample, this clonotype was seen a few times. This chain connects TRBV6-2 or TRBV6-3 to TRBJ1-2, with D perhaps matching TRBD1 (6 bases). The V gene's germline CDR1 is MNHEY and CDR2 SVGEGT. V lost 5 bases, J lost 7 bases, and 11 bases lay in between. The CDR3 runs 12 residues. As DNA, the CDR3 is TGTGCCAGCAGTGACACAGGGACTGGCTACACCTTC. This translates into CASSDTGTGYTF.

This clonotype was observed a few times. The V gene is TRBV5-1, the J gene TRBJ2-7, with D maybe TRBD1 (6 bases). Trimming took off 3 bases at V and 2 bases at J, with 9 bases between the two ends. The CDR3 has 13 amino acids. Germline assignment: CDR1 SGHRS and CDR2 YFSETQ. CDR3 sequence (DNA): TGCGCCAGCAGCTCGGGACACCCCTACGAGCAGTACGTC. Translated: CASSSGHPYEQYV.

This clonotype was counted only a few times. The chain is built from TRBV28 and TRBJ1-5, with 8 bases matching TRBD1. This CDR3 is 19 amino acids long. Unmatched junction bases numbered 17, after V lost 5 bases and J lost 2 bases. Germline CDR1 reads MDHEN; CDR2 reads SYDVKM. CDR3 nucleotide sequence: TGTGCCAGCAGTCCCACGACAGGGGTCTCTTCCTGGGGCAATCAGCCCCAGCATTTT. Its translation is CASSPTTGVSSWGNQPQHF.

The V call is TRBV10-2, the J call TRBJ1-1; D is possibly TRBD1 (5 bases). Germline-derived CDR1 and CDR2 are WSHSY and SAAADI. Trimming removed 2 bases from V and 11 bases from J, with 9 bases in between. The CDR3 is 11 residues long. In DNA form, the CDR3 reads TGCGCCAGCAGTGAGCAGGGAGGGGCTTTCTTT. This codes for CASSEQGGAFF.

The rearrangement joins TRBV12-3 or TRBV12-4 to TRBJ2-2; D is unclear. Deletions cut 3 bases from V and 1 base from J, with 9 bases between. This CDR3 region has 15 residues. CDR3 loop: CASSFFPGNTGELFF. The CDR3 nucleotides read TGTGCCAGCAGTTTCTTTCCGGGGAACACCGGGGAGCTGTTTTTT.

This chain uses TRBV20-1 with TRBJ2-3; D call uncertain. Germline CDR1 reads DFQATT; CDR2 reads SNEGSKA (reference sequence). Between the trimmed V and J ends, which lost 6 bases and 5 bases, there was a span of 12 bases. This CDR3 region has 12 residues. CDR3 amino acids: CSARLALDTQYF. The DNA of the CDR3 is TGCAGTGCCCGGCTTGCCTTAGATACGCAGTATTTT.

The chain recombines TRBV6-6 with TRBJ2-1; D is unresolved. The V and J ends lost 2 bases and 7 bases respectively, with 6 bases between them. The CDR3 has 12 residues. From germline, CDR1 is MNHNY and CDR2 SVGAGI (reference sequence). CDR3 DNA sequence: TGTGCCAGCAGTTACGTGGGGAATGAGCAGTTCTTC. Translation: CASSYVGNEQFF.

This clonotype appeared a few times. The rearrangement joins TRBV19 to TRBJ1-2; D perhaps matches TRBD1 (6 bases). This CDR3 has 11 residues. CDR1 and CDR2 (germline): LNHDA, SQIVND (reference sequence). This CDR3 is CATGPTYGYTF. The CDR3 region has the DNA TGTGCAACAGGGCCTACGTATGGCTACACCTTC.

The CDR3 coding sequence is TGTGCCAGCAGTTTATTGCGGGGGGCCAAAGCTTTCTTT. Translated, it gives CASSLLRGAKAFF. J is TRBJ1-1 and V is TRBV27; D might be TRBD1 (6 bases). Germline CDR1 reads MNHEY; CDR2 reads SMNVEV (reference sequence). This CDR3 comprises 13 residues. Trimming shortened V by 1 base and J by 9 bases, and 12 bases separated the two germline ends.

At least ten counts were recorded for this clonotype. The J gene is TRBJ2-1, the V gene TRBV7-2, with a possible D match to TRBD2 (5 bases). Trimming cost V 1 base and J 3 bases, with 10 bases left between them. The CDR3 length is 15 residues. Germline V gene sequence: CDR1 SGHTA, CDR2 FQGNSA. CDR3 coding DNA: TGTGCCAGCAGCTTAGGAGGGTATAACTACAATGAGCAGTTCTTC. This gives the protein CASSLGGYNYNEQFF.

The gene calls are TRBV7-2 and TRBJ1-2, with a possible D match to TRBD1 (6 bases). This CDR3 region has 15 residues. Trimming took 5 bases from V and 3 from J, leaving 16 bases between them. Germline CDR1 is SGHTA and CDR2 is FQGNSA. The CDR3 reads CASSPVQGIDYGYTF. The DNA of the CDR3 is TGTGCCAGCAGCCCCGTCCAGGGGATAGACTATGGCTACACCTTC. Based on the CDR3 plus reference TRBV7-2 and TRBJ1-2, the full variable domain is GAGVSQSPSNKVTEKGKDVELRCDPISGHTALYWYRQSLGQGLEFLIYFQGNSAPDKSGLPSDRFSAERTGGSVSTLTIQRTQQEDSAVYLCASSPVQGIDYGYTFGSGTRLTVV.

The chain couples TRBV9 to TRBJ2-3, with D unresolved. Germline V lookup: CDR1 SGDLS, CDR2 YYNGEE. The CDR3 loop spans 14 amino acids. V shed 0 bases and J shed 2 bases, with 7 bases lying between them. CDR3 nucleotide sequence: TGTGCCAGCAGCGTAGGGGCGGACACAGATACGCAGTATTTT. Translating it yields CASSVGADTDTQYF.

This chain joins TRBV2 and TRBJ1-2; D ambiguous. Trimming shortened V by 4 bases and J by 0 bases, and 9 bases separated the two germline ends. The CDR3 sequence is 14 residues long. CDR1 is SNHLY and CDR2 is FYNNEI in the germline V gene. DNA of the CDR3: TGTGCCAGCAGTGCGACGGTCGCTAACTATGGCTACACCTTC. Its protein product is CASSATVANYGYTF.

The chain carries TRBV4-3 and TRBJ1-4, with D tentatively TRBD1 (5 bases). This CDR3 region has 17 residues. V lost 0 bases, J lost 0 bases, and 11 bases lay in between. Per the germline V gene, CDR1 is LGHNA and CDR2 is YSLEER. The CDR3 region is CASSQDPRGATNEKLFF. The CDR3 nucleotides are TGCGCCAGCAGCCAAGACCCGCGGGGCGCAACTAATGAAAAACTGTTTTTT.

This clonotype came up many times. The chain combines TRBV5-1 with TRBJ2-3; 12 nucleotides align to TRBD2. The V gene's germline CDR1 is SGHRS and CDR2 YFSETQ. The CDR3 is made up of 16 amino acids. Trimming removed 4 bases from V and 3 bases from J; junction bases left unmatched: 6. Here the CDR3 DNA reads TGCGCCAGCAGCAAACGACTAGCGGGGGCTACAGATACGCAGTATTTT. Its protein product is CASSKRLAGATDTQYF.

The table lists this clonotype with a few counts. The chain recombines TRBV9 with TRBJ1-6; D is undetermined. Trimming stripped 0 bases from V and 7 bases from J, with 8 bases between. The germline gives CDR1 SGDLS, CDR2 YYNGEE. The CDR3 is made up of 14 amino acids. CDR3 in DNA: TGTGCCAGCAGCGTAGAACATACGAATTCACCCCTCCACTTT. Its translation: CASSVEHTNSPLHF. Filled out from reference TRBV9 and TRBJ1-6, the complete variable domain reads DSGVTQTPKHLITATGQRVTLRCSPRSGDLSVYWYQQSLDQGLQFLIQYYNGEERAKGNILERFSAQQFPDLHSELNLSSLELGDSALYFCASSVEHTNSPLHFGNGTRLTVT.

Here the CDR3 DNA reads TGTGCCAGCAGCCAAGTTGTGAGAGGTCATAATGAAAAACTGTTTTTT. This gives the protein CASSQVVRGHNEKLFF. The J gene is TRBJ1-4, the V gene TRBV3-1; D remains unclear. V was cut by 1 base and J by 4 bases, with 13 bases left in between. The CDR3 sequence is 16 residues long. The V gene's germline CDR1 is LGHDT and CDR2 YNNKEL (reference sequence).

This clonotype was seen more than once but under ten times. The V call is TRBV5-1, the J call TRBJ1-1; D might be TRBD1 (5 bases). CDR1 is SGHRS, CDR2 YFSETQ, per germline. Trimming removed 2 bases at V and 6 bases at J, with 14 bases between. This CDR3 has 14 residues. The CDR3, as DNA: TGCGCCAGCAGCTTAGGGACGGTAGGCGCTGAAGCTTTCTTT. Protein: CASSLGTVGAEAFF.